Presented here are 23 T cell receptor beta chains from one specimen sequenced in a study of T cell responses to AZD1222 COVID-19 vaccine. Only in-frame clones appear in the TCRdb table, and some are missing; sequencing was by immunoSEQ multiplex PCR. Here the sample spans roughly 140,000 clones, about 93% being singletons. Here the sequenced sample was peripheral blood, taken on day 0 of MenACWY control vaccination. The receptor set was obtained from an adult in good health.

The V gene is TRBV6-5, the J gene TRBJ1-1; 7 nucleotides match TRBD1. The CDR3 is 15 amino acids. From germline, CDR1 is MNHEY and CDR2 SVGAGI. V gave up 0 bases and J gave up 8 bases; unmatched junction bases: 9. The CDR3 DNA reads TGTGCCAGCAGTTACTCGATTTTATTGGGACAGGAAGCTTTCTTT. Translation: CASSYSILLGQEAFF.

CDR3 in DNA: TGTGCCAGCAGCTTAGTTACAGGGAAGTTGGGCAATGAGCAGTTCTTC. It is translated as CASSLVTGKLGNEQFF. This rearrangement joins TRBV11-2 to TRBJ2-1, with D perhaps matching TRBD1 (6 bases). This CDR3 is built from 16 residues. Germline V CDR1 and CDR2: SGHAT, FQNNGV. V was cut by 1 base and J by 6 bases, with 16 bases left in between.

The chain links TRBV3-1 (or the pseudogene TRBV3-2) to TRBJ2-5, with 8 bases aligning to TRBD2. Trimming removed 1 base from V and 4 bases from J; junction bases left unmatched: 8. CDR1 and CDR2 (germline): LGHDT, YNNKEL (reference sequence). This CDR3 comprises 16 residues. CDR3 DNA: TGTGCCAGCAGCCAAGCTAGCGGGCGGAGGGTAGAGACCCAGTACTTC. Its translation is CASSQASGRRVETQYF.

The J gene is TRBJ1-4, the V gene TRBV4-1; D gene unclear. Looked up from germline, CDR1 is MGHRA and CDR2 is YSYEKL. The CDR3 is 16 residues long. Trimming stripped 0 bases from V and 6 bases from J, with 14 bases between. The CDR3 sequence: CASSQDQRAKDEKLFF. CDR3 bases: TGCGCCAGCAGCCAAGATCAACGGGCGAAGGATGAAAAACTGTTTTTT.

The chain has TRBV19 and TRBJ1-2; 7 nucleotides agree with TRBD1. V shed 5 bases, J shed 4 bases, and the junction held 10 bases outside the gene matches. The germline gives CDR1 LNHDA, CDR2 SQIVND (reference sequence). This CDR3 is 15 amino acids long. The CDR3 region is CASSVATQGVYGYTF. Here the CDR3 DNA reads TGTGCCAGTAGTGTTGCAACTCAGGGGGTCTATGGCTACACCTTC.

V gene TRBV19 combines with J gene TRBJ1-4; D possibly corresponds to TRBD1 (5 bases). In germline, CDR1 is LNHDA, CDR2 SQIVND (reference sequence). Trimming pared 3 bases from V and 0 bases from J, leaving 11 bases between. The CDR3 loop spans 16 amino acids. Written as DNA, the CDR3 is TGTGCCAGTAGTATTTCTTACAGGACAACTAATGAAAAACTGTTTTTT. Protein: CASSISYRTTNEKLFF.

The sample holds one count of this clone. The rearrangement joins TRBV5-4 to TRBJ2-1; D is possibly TRBD1 or TRBD2 (5 bases each). The germline V gene has CDR1 SGHNT and CDR2 YYREEE (reference sequence). Trimming left V 4 bases short and J 0 bases short, with 14 bases between. CDR3 length: 16 residues. The CDR3: CASSHPGPSSYNEQFF. The DNA of the CDR3 is TGTGCCAGCAGCCATCCGGGACCGAGCTCCTACAATGAGCAGTTCTTC.

This clone appeared once. J is TRBJ1-4 and V is TRBV18; TRBD1 agrees at 9 bases. Trimming removed 3 bases from V and 8 bases from J; junction bases left unmatched: 4. The CDR3 extends over 14 amino acids. Germline V gene lookup returns CDR1 KGHSH and CDR2 LQKENI. The CDR3 reads CASSPRTGDEKLFF. The CDR3 DNA sequence: TGTGCCAGCTCACCCCGGACAGGGGACGAAAAACTGTTTTTT.

The chain recombines TRBV30 with TRBJ1-1; unclear D gene. V was clipped by 4 bases and J by 4 bases, with 13 bases between them. The CDR3 spans 13 residues. CDR1 and CDR2 from the germline V gene are GTSNPN and SVGIG (reference sequence). The CDR3 DNA follows: TGTGCCTGGACCAAGACAAGCCGCACTGAAGCTTTCTTT. As protein: CAWTKTSRTEAFF.

The chain couples TRBV10-2 to TRBJ1-2, with D possibly matching TRBD1 (5 bases). V dropped 0 bases and J dropped 8 bases, with 7 bases sitting between them. The CDR3 is 12 residues long. CDR1 and CDR2 (germline): WSHSY, SAAADI. The CDR3 region has the DNA TGCGCCAGCAGTGAGTCGGGGGTAGGCTACACCTTC. Translated: CASSESGVGYTF.

The chain recombines TRBV10-3 with TRBJ2-3; 7 bases fit TRBD1. Germline V gene data show CDR1 as ENHRY and CDR2 as SYGVKD. V gave up 7 bases and J gave up 1 base; unmatched junction bases: 5. The CDR3 runs 14 residues. The CDR3 is CAITGQAGTDTQYF. The DNA for the CDR3 is TGTGCCATCACCGGACAGGCTGGCACAGATACGCAGTATTTT.

The chain joins TRBV30 to TRBJ1-6, with TRBD1 matching over 7 bases. The germline CDR1 and CDR2 sequences are GTSNPN and SVGIG (reference sequence). V lost 4 bases, J lost 5 bases, and 5 bases stayed unmatched. The CDR3 runs to 14 residues. The CDR3, as DNA: TGTGCCTGGATCCACAGGGGAAATAATTCACCCCTCCACTTT. Translation: CAWIHRGNNSPLHF.

This clone was detected only once. The chain links TRBV7-3 to TRBJ2-1; D may correspond to TRBD1 or TRBD2 (5 bases each). Trimming removed 6 bases from V and 7 bases from J, with 13 bases in between. The CDR3 contains 13 residues. CDR1 and CDR2 (germline): SGHTA, FQGTGA. The CDR3 is CASSTGAWNEQFF. The CDR3 DNA sequence: TGTGCCAGCAGTACCGGGGCCTGGAATGAGCAGTTCTTC. Full variable domain (remainder filled in from reference TRBV7-3 and TRBJ2-1): GAGVSQTPSNKVTEKGKYVELRCDPISGHTALYWYRQSLGQGPEFLIYFQGTGAADDSGLPNDRFFAVRPEGSVSTLKIQRTERGDSAVYLCASSTGAWNEQFFGPGTRLTVL.

The chain couples TRBV6-5 to TRBJ1-1; D ambiguous. With 4 bases removed from V and 10 bases from J, the gap between germline ends came to 16 bases. The CDR3 extends over 13 amino acids. CDR1 and CDR2 from the germline V gene are MNHEY and SVGAGI. The chain's CDR3 is CASSSQRGLGAFF. CDR3 coding DNA: TGTGCCAGCAGTTCCCAACGTGGACTTGGAGCTTTCTTT.

The chain uses TRBV7-3 and TRBJ2-3, with 8 nucleotides matching TRBD1. The germline V gene encodes CDR1 SGHTA and CDR2 FQGTGA. This CDR3 has 16 amino acids. The V and J ends lost 5 bases and 5 bases, in that order; junction bases with no gene match: 12. CDR3 bases: TGTGCCAGCAGCCTACCTTCAGGGGGCGGTGGAGATACGCAGTATTTT. As protein: CASSLPSGGGGDTQYF. Combining the CDR3 with reference TRBV7-3 and TRBJ2-3 gives the whole variable domain GAGVSQTPSNKVTEKGKYVELRCDPISGHTALYWYRQSLGQGPEFLIYFQGTGAADDSGLPNDRFFAVRPEGSVSTLKIQRTERGDSAVYLCASSLPSGGGGDTQYFGPGTRLTVL.

This clone was counted once. The chain employs TRBV10-3 and TRBJ2-7, with 9 bases matching TRBD1. The CDR3 sequence is 13 residues long. The germline V gene encodes CDR1 ENHRY and CDR2 SYGVKD. Trimming at V came to 8 bases and at J to 5 bases, leaving 7 bases not matched to a gene. CDR3 sequence: CAIRDREANEQYF. In DNA, the CDR3 is TGTGCCATCCGGGACAGGGAGGCCAACGAGCAGTACTTC.

In the case of this clone: Within the sample, other DNA sequences also encode this same CDR3. V gene TRBV6-4 combines with J gene TRBJ2-3, with 11 bases lining up with TRBD2. The junction had 2 bases not matched to a gene; V was cut back by 0 bases and J by 6 bases. Germline CDR1 and CDR2: MRHNA and SNTAGT. The CDR3 sequence is 15 residues long. CDR3 amino acids: CASSDSSGGADTQYF. In DNA, the CDR3 is TGTGCCAGCAGTGACTCTAGCGGGGGGGCCGATACGCAGTATTTT.

The chain recombines TRBV9 with TRBJ2-7, with D perhaps TRBD2 (5 bases). Germline-derived CDR1 and CDR2 are SGDLS and YYNGEE. The V end lost 1 base, the J end lost 7 bases, and 15 bases lay between the germline ends. The CDR3 extends over 14 amino acids. The CDR3 DNA reads TGTGCCAGCAGCGTAAGGACGGGTCGGGAAGAGCAGTACTTC. Translating it yields CASSVRTGREEQYF.

This chain joins TRBV19 and TRBJ2-3, with D hard to call. Germline V CDR1 and CDR2: LNHDA, SQIVND (reference sequence). V was pared by 8 bases and J by 0 bases, with 12 bases between. This CDR3 has 14 residues. The CDR3 region is CASGKSFSTDTQYF. The CDR3 DNA follows: TGTGCCAGTGGGAAGAGTTTTAGCACAGATACGCAGTATTTT.

The chain links TRBV6-5 to TRBJ2-7; no clear D gene. CDR1 and CDR2 (germline): MNHEY, SVGAGI. Trimming left V 9 bases short and J 2 bases short, with 14 bases between. This CDR3 has 13 amino acids. The CDR3 DNA reads TGTGCCAGTACCGGGCCGTCGACCTACGAGCAGTACTTC. It is translated as CASTGPSTYEQYF.

The V gene is TRBV18, the J gene TRBJ1-2; D is uncertain. CDR1 and CDR2 from the germline V gene are KGHSH and LQKENI. The V gene lost 0 bases and the J gene lost 5 bases, with 10 bases spanning the gap. This CDR3 spans 14 amino acids. The CDR3 sequence: CASSPPGFAYGYTF. The DNA for the CDR3 is TGTGCCAGCTCACCACCGGGGTTCGCGTATGGCTACACCTTC.

For the CDR3, the DNA is TGTGCCAGCAGTGACGGGAAGGGATGGATTCAGTACTTC. Amino acids: CASSDGKGWIQYF. The chain has TRBV2 and TRBJ2-4, with a weak D call TRBD2 (5 bases). Trimming pared 3 bases from V and 10 bases from J, leaving 13 bases between. This CDR3 is built from 13 residues. Per the germline V gene, CDR1 is SNHLY and CDR2 is FYNNEI. The complete variable domain, with remaining parts taken from reference TRBV2 and TRBJ2-4, reads EPEVTQTPSHQVTQMGQEVILRCVPISNHLYFYWYRQILGQKVEFLVSFYNNEISEKSEIFDDQFSVERPDGSNFTLKIRSTKLEDSAMYFCASSDGKGWIQYFGAGTRLSVL.

The V gene is TRBV5-1, the J gene TRBJ2-5; D possibly corresponds to TRBD1 (6 bases). The CDR3 runs to 15 residues. Trimming took 0 bases from V and 1 from J, leaving 10 bases between them. Germline CDR1 SGHRS, CDR2 YFSETQ. This CDR3 is CASSLGAGVQETQYF. The CDR3 nucleotides are TGCGCCAGCAGCTTGGGGGCAGGGGTCCAAGAGACCCAGTACTTC.